Listed here are 7 T cell receptor beta chains from one sample, sequenced in a study of blood T cells in healthy people across ages. Then a second PCR, running about 7 to 11 cycles, was carried out with a sample-barcoded 5' primer and a J-beta primer mix. MiXCR was run by TCRdb on the 5' RACE reads, yielding one entry per CDR3 protein. The sample lists 550,000 to 650,000 distinct CDR3 sequences, 25% to 35% occurring once. The specimen was blood. The source of these receptors is a woman older than 75 in good health.

This clonotype was recorded at least ten times. The chain has TRBV28 and TRBJ2-4; the D gene is possibly TRBD2 (5 bases). The CDR3 covers 16 residues. Trimming removed 3 bases from V and 7 bases from J, with 19 bases in between. Germline V gives CDR1 MDHEN, CDR2 SYDVKM. The CDR3 protein is CASSFHRATGSNIQYF. CDR3 nucleotides: TGTGCCAGCAGTTTCCATCGGGCTACGGGAAGTAACATTCAGTACTTC. Variable domain in full (rest from reference TRBV28 and TRBJ2-4): DVKVTQSSRYLVKRTGEKVFLECVQDMDHENMFWYRQDPGLGLRLIYFSYDVKMKEKGDIPEGYSVSREKKERFSLILESASTNQTSMYLCASSFHRATGSNIQYFGAGTRLSVL.

There are a few counts of this clonotype. A read error may explain this, as a much larger clone is one base away. The V gene is TRBV5-1, the J gene TRBJ2-1; D gene ambiguous. The J call may be in error: the DNA end matches TRBJ2-7 better. Germline CDR1 is SGHRS and CDR2 is YFSETQ. This CDR3 contains 15 residues. The CDR3 nucleotides read TGCGCCAGCAAGCCGGGCCCCAACTCCTACAATGAGCAGTACTTC. Protein sequence: CASKPGPNSYNEQYF.

This clonotype showed up many times. The rearrangement uses TRBV27 and TRBJ1-2, with 11 bases lining up with TRBD1. J lost 6 bases, V lost 2 bases, and 5 bases had no gene match. This CDR3 contains 15 residues. Germline lookup yields CDR1 MNHEY and CDR2 SMNVEV (reference sequence). The chain's CDR3 is CASSLLGQGAHGYTF. The DNA of the CDR3 is TGTGCCAGCAGTTTACTTGGACAGGGGGCCCATGGCTACACCTTC.

The sample holds many counts of this clonotype. J is TRBJ1-5 and V is TRBV28, with TRBD1 matching over 7 bases. Germline V gene lookup returns CDR1 MDHEN and CDR2 SYDVKM. The junction had 10 bases not matched to a gene; V was cut back by 7 bases and J by 7 bases. The CDR3 covers 14 residues. The CDR3 here is CASTLTGEKQPQHF. CDR3 nucleotides: TGTGCCAGCACCCTAACAGGGGAAAAACAGCCCCAGCATTTT.

This clonotype was observed a few times. The chain uses TRBV3-1 and TRBJ2-5, with D perhaps TRBD2 (6 bases). Deletions cut 3 bases from V and 10 bases from J, with 12 bases between. The CDR3 covers 12 residues. Germline loops: CDR1 LGHDT, CDR2 YNNKEL (reference sequence). The CDR3 loop reads CASSHRGGDQYF. The CDR3 coding sequence is TGTGCCAGCAGCCATCGGGGCGGGGACCAGTACTTC.

This clonotype was observed many times. V usage is TRBV6-5 and J usage is TRBJ2-3; the D is unclear. CDR1 is MNHEY, CDR2 SVGAGI, per germline. Between the trimmed V and J ends, which lost 6 bases and 4 bases, there was a span of 20 bases. CDR3 size: 16 residues. CDR3 nucleotides: TGTGCCAGCAGAAAACCGGGCCTCCAGCACTCAGATACGCAGTATTTT. Translated: CASRKPGLQHSDTQYF.

This clonotype has a count of ten or more. V usage is TRBV25-1 and J usage is TRBJ1-1; TRBD1 aligns across 9 bases. The CDR3 length is 14 residues. The germline CDR1 and CDR2 sequences are MGHDK and SYGVNS. The J segment lost 4 bases and the V segment lost 3 bases, leaving 3 bases of the junction unmatched. The CDR3 is CASSDTGGGTEAFF. In DNA form, the CDR3 reads TGTGCCAGCAGTGACACAGGGGGCGGCACTGAAGCTTTCTTT.